The 31 T cell receptor beta chains below come from one sample, sequenced in a study of CD8+ T cells in alopecia areata. The treatment: oral pan-JAK inhibitor, 5-10 mg twice daily. After isolation, RNA underwent reverse transcription to generate cDNA as the sequencing template. Sequencing was performed with immunoSEQ multiplex PCR; in TCRdb, only in-frame clones are kept and a portion is missing. The profile shows more than 110,000 clones, 65% to 90% of them singletons. The source material was CD8+ T cells sorted from blood, sampled at week 4, from a patient treated with tofacitinib. These TCRs come from a human donor with alopecia areata.

The V and J genes are TRBV9 and TRBJ2-5; D unresolved. Germline loops: CDR1 SGDLS, CDR2 YYNGEE. This CDR3 spans 14 amino acids. V was clipped by 0 bases and J by 5 bases, with 11 bases between them. The CDR3 sequence is CASSVGSRAETQYF. The CDR3 DNA is TGTGCCAGCAGCGTAGGAAGCCGGGCGGAGACCCAGTACTTC.

This chain connects TRBV6-1 to TRBJ2-3; unclear D gene. Trimming pared 0 bases from V and 1 base from J, leaving 20 bases between. Germline-derived CDR1 and CDR2 are MNHNS and SASEGT. The CDR3 loop spans 19 amino acids. The CDR3 region is CASSEALFQVHFGTDTQYF. CDR3 nucleotide sequence: TGTGCCAGCAGTGAAGCGCTTTTCCAGGTCCATTTCGGCACAGATACGCAGTATTTT.

The J gene is TRBJ2-3, the V gene TRBV5-6; D is perhaps TRBD2 (6 bases). With 4 bases removed from V and 0 bases from J, the gap between germline ends came to 24 bases. Per germline, CDR1 SGHDT and CDR2 YYEEEE. This CDR3 has 19 amino acids. The CDR3 spells CASSATGSGTRASTDTQYF. The CDR3 DNA is TGTGCCAGCAGCGCAACCGGTAGCGGAACTCGTGCTAGCACAGATACGCAGTATTTT.

The rearrangement joins TRBV18 to TRBJ1-1; TRBD1 matches 9 bases. Per germline, CDR1 KGHSH and CDR2 LQKENI. V shed 6 bases and J 5 bases; nucleotides not matched to a gene: 16. The CDR3 loop spans 17 amino acids. This CDR3 reads CASSQDGNRGRGTEAFF. CDR3 sequence (DNA): TGTGCCAGCTCTCAAGATGGAAACAGGGGGCGGGGGACTGAAGCTTTCTTT.

This rearrangement joins TRBV29-1 to TRBJ2-7, with D possibly TRBD2 on 5 matching bases. The CDR3 contains 12 residues. V lost 2 bases and J 4 bases, leaving 9 bases between the germline ends. In germline, CDR1 is SQVTM, CDR2 ANQGSEA. The CDR3 DNA is TGCAGCGTTGAAAGCGAGGGATACGAGCAGTACTTC. As protein: CSVESEGYEQYF.

A single count supports this clone. This chain links TRBV21-1 with TRBJ2-5; the table calls TRBD1, which could not be checked here. TRBV21-1 is a pseudogene. This CDR3 has 16 amino acids. CDR3 coding DNA: TGTGCCAGCAGCAAAGTGAGGACAGGGCAGAGGGAGACCCAGTACTTC. Translation gives CASSKVRTGQRETQYF.

V and J are TRBV5-6 and TRBJ1-3; 7 nucleotides line up with TRBD1. With V trimmed by 4 bases and J by 6 bases, 7 bases remained unmatched. The CDR3 is made up of 14 amino acids. The germline V gene has CDR1 SGHDT and CDR2 YYEEEE. The CDR3 DNA sequence: TGTGCCAGCAGCCTACAGGGGTTTGCAAACACCATATATTTT. It translates to CASSLQGFANTIYF. The full variable domain, with the rest looked up from reference TRBV5-6 and TRBJ1-3, is DAGVTQSPTHLIKTRGQQVTLRCSPKSGHDTVSWYQQALGQGPQFIFQYYEEEERQRGNFPDRFSGHQFPNYSSELNVNALLLGDSALYLCASSLQGFANTIYFGEGSWLTVV.

The rearrangement joins TRBV6-1 to TRBJ2-7; 8 bases align to TRBD1. Trimming cost V 0 bases and J 3 bases; bases outside gene matches: 7. In germline, CDR1 is MNHNS, CDR2 SASEGT. The CDR3 covers 16 residues. The CDR3 DNA reads TGTGCCAGCAGTGAAGCGCTTCTAGGACAGGGCTACGAGCAGTACTTC. Translated, it gives CASSEALLGQGYEQYF.

This clone was recorded a few times. This rearrangement joins TRBV21-1 to TRBJ1-1; the table assigns TRBD1, which was not confirmed against the DNA. TRBV21-1 is described as a pseudogene. This CDR3 is built from 14 residues. CDR3 amino acids: CASSGRTVNTEAFF. CDR3 sequence (DNA): TGTGCCAGCAGCGGACGGACAGTGAACACTGAAGCTTTCTTT.

The chain links TRBV10-3 to TRBJ2-7; D remains ambiguous. The CDR3 runs to 13 residues. Trimming cost V 7 bases and J 3 bases, with 13 bases left between them. Germline values: CDR1 ENHRY, CDR2 SYGVKD. The CDR3 loop reads CAITQGPSYEQYF. CDR3 DNA sequence: TGTGCCATCACCCAAGGACCGAGCTACGAGCAGTACTTC.

The chain employs TRBV11-2 and TRBJ1-1; D ambiguous. The CDR3 has 14 residues. V dropped 2 bases and J dropped 1 base, with 8 bases sitting between them. From germline, CDR1 is SGHAT and CDR2 FQNNGV. The CDR3 here is CASSLSSGNTEAFF. The CDR3 DNA reads as TGTGCCAGCAGCTTATCGTCGGGGAACACTGAAGCTTTCTTT.

J is TRBJ2-7 and V is TRBV29-1; weak D call: TRBD1 (6 bases). Trimming pared 6 bases from V and 5 bases from J, leaving 14 bases between. The CDR3 contains 12 residues. From germline, CDR1 is SQVTM and CDR2 ANQGSEA. CDR3 bases: TGCAGCGTAGCGACCCAGGGGCACGAGCAGTACTTC. This gives the protein CSVATQGHEQYF.

The rearrangement uses TRBV4-3 and TRBJ2-5; D is perhaps TRBD1 (5 bases). The CDR3 spans 13 residues. Germline-derived CDR1 and CDR2 are LGHNA and YSLEER. The ends were cut back, 3 bases at V and 5 bases at J, with 10 bases in the middle. Written as DNA, the CDR3 is TGCGCCAGCAGCCATTCAGCAGGGGAGACCCAGTACTTC. It translates to CASSHSAGETQYF.

V is TRBV29-1 and J is TRBJ2-7; 9 positions agree with TRBD2. The V gene end was trimmed by 5 bases and the J gene end by 2 bases; junction bases not matched to a gene: 10. The length of the CDR3 is 15 residues. Germline V gives CDR1 SQVTM, CDR2 ANQGSEA. CDR3 nucleotide sequence: TGCAGCGTTCAATCAACTAGCGGGCGAACCTACGAGCAGTACTTC. Its translation is CSVQSTSGRTYEQYF.

This chain links TRBV7-2 with TRBJ1-2; 7 nucleotides align to TRBD1. Germline V gene lookup returns CDR1 SGHTA and CDR2 FQGNSA. Trimming at V came to 0 bases and at J to 7 bases, leaving 11 bases not matched to a gene. CDR3 length equals 16 residues. In DNA form, the CDR3 reads TGTGCCAGCAGCTTAGCGGGGAGACAGGGATCTGGTGGCTACACCTTC. Its protein product is CASSLAGRQGSGGYTF.

V is TRBV10-3 and J is TRBJ2-7; D is possibly TRBD2 (6 bases). Trimming removed 5 bases at V and 3 bases at J, with 17 bases between. This CDR3 contains 15 residues. Per the germline V gene, CDR1 is ENHRY and CDR2 is SYGVKD. The DNA for the CDR3 is TGTGCCATCAGTCCCCGTGGGGCGGGGTTCTACGAGCAGTACTTC. Amino acids: CAISPRGAGFYEQYF.

The V gene is TRBV7-9, the J gene TRBJ1-2, with a possible D match to TRBD1 (6 bases). CDR1 is SEHNR, CDR2 FQNEAQ, per germline (reference sequence). The CDR3 is 15 amino acids. Trimming pared 4 bases from V and 7 bases from J, leaving 19 bases between. DNA for the CDR3: TGTGCCAGCAGCTCCGGTGTAAGGGCAGGGGCTGGCTACACCTTC. Its translation is CASSSGVRAGAGYTF.

The rearrangement uses TRBV6-1 and TRBJ1-6; possibly TRBD1 for D (5 bases). The V gene's germline CDR1 is MNHNS and CDR2 SASEGT. The CDR3 totals 13 residues. The V end was cut by 7 bases, the J end by 15 bases, with 19 bases between. CDR3 sequence reads: CASNLRQTVRLHF. For the CDR3, the DNA is TGTGCCAGCAACTTAAGACAGACCGTTCGCCTCCACTTT.

This chain connects TRBV4-3 to TRBJ1-1; D call uncertain. V was cut by 1 base and J by 4 bases, with 7 bases left in between. CDR1 LGHNA and CDR2 YSLEER come from the germline V gene. The CDR3 is 13 amino acids. The CDR3 bases are TGCGCCAGCAGCCAAGTGACGGGCACTGAAGCTTTCTTT. Its protein product is CASSQVTGTEAFF.

V is TRBV6-5 and J is TRBJ2-1; 7 bases agree with TRBD1. V trimming: 0 bases; J trimming: 2 bases; junction bases outside the gene matches: 4. This CDR3 contains 16 residues. The germline V gene encodes CDR1 MNHEY and CDR2 SVGAGI. CDR3: CASSYSQGSPYNEQFF. DNA for the CDR3: TGTGCCAGCAGTTACTCACAGGGGTCCCCCTACAATGAGCAGTTCTTC.

V is TRBV5-1 and J is TRBJ2-2; 13 nucleotides agree with TRBD2. There are 16 residues in the CDR3. J gave up 5 bases and V 4 bases, and 5 bases lay outside the gene matches. Germline CDR1 reads SGHRS; CDR2 reads YFSETQ. In nucleotides, the CDR3 is TGCGCCAGCAGCCGGACTAGCGGGGGTTATACCGGGGAGCTGTTTTTT. This translates into CASSRTSGGYTGELFF.

The chain carries TRBV27 and TRBJ1-2; possible D gene TRBD1, 6 bases. Germline V gene sequence: CDR1 MNHEY, CDR2 SMNVEV (reference sequence). Deletions cut 5 bases from V and 6 bases from J, with 13 bases between. The CDR3 spans 13 residues. In nucleotides, the CDR3 is TGTGCCAGCAGTCTAGGGGGTATCAATGGCTACACCTTC. This sequence encodes CASSLGGINGYTF.

The gene calls are TRBV19 and TRBJ2-7; the match to TRBD2 covers 9 bases. This CDR3 is 14 amino acids long. V was pared by 4 bases and J by 3 bases, with 4 bases of the junction left unmatched. Germline-derived CDR1 and CDR2 are LNHDA and SQIVND (reference sequence). The CDR3 sequence: CASSSSGGFYEQYF. DNA of the CDR3: TGTGCCAGTAGTAGTAGCGGGGGATTCTACGAGCAGTACTTC. Looking up the rest from reference TRBV19 and TRBJ2-7 gives the full variable domain: DGGITQSPKYLFRKEGQNVTLSCEQNLNHDAMYWYRQDPGQGLRLIYYSQIVNDFQKGDIAEGYSVSREKKESFPLTVTSAQKNPTAFYLCASSSSGGFYEQYFGPGTRLTVT.

The genes are TRBV5-1 and TRBJ1-1; D is perhaps TRBD1 (5 bases). V lost 0 bases and J 7 bases, leaving 31 bases between the germline ends. CDR3 length equals 20 residues. Germline V gene data show CDR1 as SGHRS and CDR2 as YFSETQ. DNA of the CDR3: TGCGCCAGCAGCTTGGGCCGCGGGTATGGGTTGTCGGGGCGAGAGGTTGAAGCTTTCTTT. It specifies CASSLGRGYGLSGREVEAFF.

About this clone itself: Relative to the germline gene, one junction end is altered; a read error may explain this. The J gene is TRBJ2-7, the V gene TRBV6-1, with TRBD2 identical over 8 bases. Germline assignment: CDR1 MNHNS and CDR2 SASEGT. The CDR3 extends over 17 amino acids. CDR3 in DNA: TGTGCCATCAGTGAATTTTCAGGGACTAGGGTACCCTACGAGCAGTACTTC. Translated, it gives CAISEFSGTRVPYEQYF.

This clone was seen a single time. The chain recombines TRBV7-9 with TRBJ1-2, with D possibly TRBD1 on 5 matching bases. V was clipped by 4 bases and J by 6 bases, with 15 bases between them. The CDR3 is made up of 14 amino acids. Germline V lookup: CDR1 SEHNR, CDR2 FQNEAQ (reference sequence). CDR3 DNA sequence: TGTGCCAGCAGCTCCGGGGGAGTGGTCGATGGCTACACCTTC. Translation gives CASSSGGVVDGYTF.

The V call is TRBV6-6, the J call TRBJ2-5; 7 bases agree with TRBD1. The CDR3 length is 15 residues. The germline CDR1 and CDR2 sequences are MNHNY and SVGAGI (reference sequence). The J segment lost 2 bases and the V segment lost 6 bases, leaving 9 bases of the junction unmatched. The CDR3 coding sequence is TGTGCCAGCAGCTCCCTGGGGACAGCGCAAGAGACCCAGTACTTC. Protein sequence: CASSSLGTAQETQYF.

For the CDR3, the DNA is TGCGCCAGCAGCCAAGTTGGTCTTGGAGAGCAGTACTTC. Translating gives CASSQVGLGEQYF. The V and J genes are TRBV4-1 and TRBJ2-7; D unclear. Trimming left V 1 base short and J 7 bases short, with 11 bases between. Germline V gene lookup returns CDR1 MGHRA and CDR2 YSYEKL. The CDR3 has 13 residues.

The table lists this clone with a count of one. The J gene is TRBJ2-7, the V gene TRBV6-5; possible D gene TRBD1, 6 bases. The germline gives CDR1 MNHEY, CDR2 SVGAGI. V was clipped by 0 bases and J by 2 bases, with 14 bases between them. The CDR3 has 16 residues. The CDR3 reads CASSYSLLTGTYEQYF. CDR3 bases: TGTGCCAGCAGTTACTCCCTACTTACAGGGACCTACGAGCAGTACTTC.

The chain joins TRBV6-6 to TRBJ1-4; TRBD1 is a possible D gene (6 bases). V gave up 7 bases and J gave up 5 bases, with 17 bases separating them. The CDR3 contains 15 residues. In germline, CDR1 is MNHNY, CDR2 SVGAGI (reference sequence). The CDR3 nucleotides read TGTGCCAGCATTCGCAGGGGAGCAGGGAATGAAAAACTGTTTTTT. Translated, it gives CASIRRGAGNEKLFF.

V usage is TRBV9 and J usage is TRBJ2-1; 9 bases line up with TRBD1. Looked up from germline, CDR1 is SGDLS and CDR2 is YYNGEE. The V gene end was trimmed by 3 bases and the J gene end by 8 bases; junction bases not matched to a gene: 12. The CDR3 length is 16 residues. This CDR3 is CASSERSGQGLDEQFF. The DNA for the CDR3 is TGTGCCAGCAGCGAGCGATCAGGACAGGGGTTGGATGAGCAGTTCTTC.